These T cell receptor beta chains were read from a single sample in a study of blood T cell repertoires in COVID-19. Only in-frame clones appear in the TCRdb table, and some are missing; sequencing was by immunoSEQ multiplex PCR. This table has about 250,000 clones, around nine tenths appearing once. Sequencing was carried out using peripheral blood. The receptors originated from a woman aged 60-75 years who had recovered from COVID-19. The CDR3 runs from the conserved cysteine through the conserved F or W. Fields, in order: J gene, V gene, D gene, clone size, CDR3 DNA, CDR3 protein. A D gene is named only where the DNA matches it firmly. A row's size may be missing; if present it is once, few, many or a size class.

TRBJ2-1	TRBV4-2	TRBD2	NA	TGTGCCAGCAGCCAAGTTAGCGGGGGGGCCTACAATGAGCAGTTCTTC	CASSQVSGGAYNEQFF
TRBJ2-1	TRBV10-3	TRBD2	NA	TGTGCCATCAGCTCGACTAGCGGGGGGAACAATGAGCAGTTCTTC	CAISSTSGGNNEQFF
TRBJ2-3	TRBV5-8	TRBD2	NA	TGTGCCCTGACGGGGGGGTTGAGGACAGATACGCAGTATTTT	CALTGGLRTDTQYF
TRBJ1-2	TRBV25-1	NA	NA	TGTGCCAGCAGTGAGGATTCGGGTTTCTTCTTC	CASSEDSGFFF
TRBJ2-1	TRBV3-1/TRBV3-2	TRBD1	once	TGTGCCAGCAGCCCCCCGGGACAGGGGTTTTCCGATGAGCAGTTCTTC	CASSPPGQGFSDEQFF
TRBJ2-5	TRBV11-2	NA	once	TGTGCCAGCAGCCACCTAAGCTGGTACCAAGAGACCCAGTACTTC	CASSHLSWYQETQYF
TRBJ1-2	TRBV4-2	TRBD1	NA	TGTGCCAGCAGCCAAGACTGGGGACAGAGTAACTATGGCTACACCTTC	CASSQDWGQSNYGYTF
TRBJ2-5	TRBV10-3	TRBD2	NA	TGTGCCATCAGTGAGCCGACTAGCGGGGAGGAGACCCAGTACTTC	CAISEPTSGEETQYF
TRBJ2-2	TRBV19	TRBD1	NA	TGTGCCAGCGGGGGACAGGGCTACACCGGGGAGCTGTTTTTT	CASGGQGYTGELFF
TRBJ1-5	TRBV19	TRBD1	NA	TGTGCCAGTAGTATGTGGGACAGGAACAATCAGCCCCAGCATTTT	CASSMWDRNNQPQHF
TRBJ1-5	TRBV27	NA	NA	TGTGCCAGCAGTTTATTTGGTGGGAGGGGTTTTGGTCAGCCCCAGCATTTT	CASSLFGGRGFGQPQHF
TRBJ1-3	TRBV3-1/TRBV3-2	NA	NA	TGTGCCAGCAGCCAAGTATCTTGGACAACTGGAAACACCATATATTTT	CASSQVSWTTGNTIYF
TRBJ1-4	TRBV5-1	NA	NA	TGCGCCAGCAGCTTGGTTCCTAACCCTAATGAAAAACTGTTTTTT	CASSLVPNPNEKLFF
TRBJ1-4	TRBV18	NA	NA	TGTGCCAGCTCACCTCAGGAAGAAAAACTGTTTTTT	CASSPQEEKLFF
TRBJ1-4	TRBV29-1	TRBD1	NA	TGCAGCGTCCGGACAGGCTATGAAAAACTGTTTTTT	CSVRTGYEKLFF
TRBJ2-3	TRBV7-2	NA	NA	TGTGCCAGCAGCACTCTAGCAGATACGCAGTATTTT	CASSTLADTQYF
TRBJ1-1	TRBV20-1	NA	NA	TGCAGTACCAGACAGGCCCCGGGATCCTTTTTT	CSTRQAPGSFF
TRBJ1-1	TRBV27	TRBD1	NA	TGTGCCAGCAGTCTGGACGCTGGGACAGTTGAAGCTTTCTTT	CASSLDAGTVEAFF
TRBJ1-1	TRBV9	NA	NA	TGTGCCAGCAGCGTAGCTGACACTGAAGCTTTCTTT	CASSVADTEAFF
TRBJ2-1	TRBV19	NA	NA	TGTGCCAGTAGTCTGCTGGGGGGTTACAATGAGCAGTTCTTC	CASSLLGGYNEQFF
TRBJ2-1	TRBV11-1	NA	NA	TGTGCCAGCACCCTGGACAGCGCCCATGAGCAGTTCTTC	CASTLDSAHEQFF
TRBJ2-3	TRBV7-9	TRBD2	NA	TGTGCCAGCAGCCTAACTAGCGGGGAAGATACGCAGTATTTT	CASSLTSGEDTQYF
TRBJ1-1	TRBV7-8	NA	NA	TGTGCCAGCGGCTCGCTGCGGGGTCTGAGAGCTTTCTTT	CASGSLRGLRAFF
TRBJ2-3	TRBV28	TRBD1	NA	TGCGCCACCGAACAGGGGAGCACAGATACGCAGTATTTT	CATEQGSTDTQYF
TRBJ2-3	TRBV28	NA	NA	TGTGCCCTAGGGCAGCGGAGCACAGATACGCAGTATTTT	CALGQRSTDTQYF
TRBJ2-1	TRBV4-2	TRBD2	NA	TGTGCCAGCAGCCGGACCCTGAGCGGGGGAAGGAATGAGCAGTTCTTC	CASSRTLSGGRNEQFF
TRBJ2-3	TRBV28	NA	NA	TGTGCCAGCAGTCTTCACGGAGACGGTGCAGATACGCAGTATTTT	CASSLHGDGADTQYF
TRBJ1-3	TRBV10-3	TRBD1	once	TGTGCCATCAGTGAGAGGACAGGGGGCTCTGGAAACACCATATATTTT	CAISERTGGSGNTIYF
TRBJ2-5	TRBV5-4	NA	NA	TGTGCCAGCAGCTTGATTGGGGGGGCCGCAGAGACCCAGTACTTC	CASSLIGGAAETQYF
TRBJ2-7	TRBV2	TRBD1	NA	TGTGCCAGCAGCCGCGGACAGGGGGACGAGCAGTACTTC	CASSRGQGDEQYF
TRBJ1-2	TRBV5-6	NA	NA	TGTGCCAGCAGCTTGGGCCCGACAAACTATGGCTACACCTTC	CASSLGPTNYGYTF